This TCR beta chain was identified in a study of blood T cell repertoires in COVID-19. Whole-study context: The analysed material was cDNA or gDNA that came from T cells, B-cell-depleted T cells, or PBMCs.

The CDR3 totals 18 residues. Per the study methods: Estimated nucleated cell counts came from reference gene primer amplification. Clones were sequenced by immunoSEQ multiplex PCR, and TCRdb holds only the in-frame ones, with some missing. For V, J and clone size, that table is used; D and trimming come from the DNA. Among roughly 65,000 clones listed, 79% were seen once. The specimen was peripheral blood. V is TRBV21-1 and J is TRBJ2-7; the DNA was not compared with TRBD2, the D call given in the table. TRBV21-1 is termed a pseudogene. The sequence was collected from a man aged 60 to 75 with acute or convalescent COVID-19. The chain's CDR3 is CASSKALPQLATGCEQYF. Written as DNA, the CDR3 is TGTGCCAGCAGCAAAGCGCTCCCCCAATTAGCCACCGGGTGCGAGCAGTACTTC.